The clone carrying this T cell receptor beta chain was found a few times. Its antigen is unidentified. This CDR3 is built from 14 residues. The germline V and J ends were trimmed by 5 bases and 5 bases, with 15 bases remaining between them. Germline-derived CDR1 and CDR2 are MNHGY and SAAAGT. This record belongs to a study of T cells in localized non-small cell lung cancer. TCRdb's copy holds only in-frame clones and misses some; the assay was immunoSEQ multiplex PCR. The sample consists of 1,000 to 1,500 clones, approximately 20% of them appearing once. Findings and caveats of the study: Elevated blood T cell density was associated with longer overall survival.

The chain uses TRBV6-8 and TRBJ1-2, with D tentatively TRBD1 (5 bases). The source material was normal lung tissue next to the tumor, sampled before any cancer treatment. This TCR was sampled from a male donor aged 60 or over with stage I lung adenocarcinoma. CDR3 in amino acids: CASSEEWGEYGYTF. DNA for the CDR3: TGTGCCAGCAGTGAGGAGTGGGGGGAATATGGCTACACCTTC.